The rows below give T cell receptor beta chains drawn from one sample of a study of identical twins. TCRdb re-called the 5' RACE reads with MiXCR, one entry per CDR3 protein. Here the sample spans over 550,000 distinct CDR3 sequences, under 8.5% being singletons. These data were likewise used in another study, on yellow fever vaccine responses in identical twins.

The sequenced sample was PBMCs. Receptor source: a woman younger than 35 in good health. CDR3s include the opening cysteine and the closing phenylalanine or tryptophan. Each record gives: CDR3 protein, CDR3 DNA, CDR3 length, D gene, V gene, J gene, clone size. A D gene is named only where the DNA matches it firmly. The size of a clone is reported for some rows only, either as once, few or many, or as a class for expanded clones.

CDR3: CASSLAGGQEVNGYTF; DNA: TGCGCCAGCAGTTTGGCGGGGGGACAGGAGGTGAATGGCTACACCTTC; length: 16; D: TRBD1; V: TRBV5-1; J: TRBJ1-2; size: -
CDR3: CAISESRGRASSYNSPLHF; DNA: TGTGCCATCAGTGAGTCGCGAGGCAGGGCAAGCTCCTATAATTCACCCCTCCACTTT; length: 19; D: -; V: TRBV10-3; J: TRBJ1-6; size: few
CDR3: CASSSTGAGDYEQYF; DNA: TGTGCCAGCAGTTCTACAGGGGCTGGGGACTACGAGCAGTACTTC; length: 15; D: TRBD1; V: TRBV27; J: TRBJ2-7; size: many
CDR3: CASSFRENTEAFF; DNA: TGTGCCAGCAGTTTCAGGGAGAACACTGAAGCTTTCTTT; length: 13; D: -; V: TRBV27; J: TRBJ1-1; size: many
CDR3: CATSGLDNTGELFF; DNA: TGTGCCACCAGTGGGCTAGACAACACCGGGGAGCTGTTTTTT; length: 14; D: -; V: TRBV24-1; J: TRBJ2-2; size: few
CDR3: CSARTTQETQYF; DNA: TGCAGTGCCAGAACCACTCAAGAGACCCAGTACTTC; length: 12; D: -; V: TRBV20-1; J: TRBJ2-5; size: few
CDR3: CASSLGGITSPLHF; DNA: TGTGCCAGCAGCCTGGGGGGGATTACATCACCCCTCCACTTT; length: 14; D: -; V: TRBV14; J: TRBJ1-6; size: many
CDR3: CASAEGANEKLFF; DNA: TGTGCCAGCGCAGAGGGAGCTAATGAAAAACTGTTTTTT; length: 13; D: -; V: TRBV24-1; J: TRBJ1-4; size: few
CDR3: CASTQVSNQPQHF; DNA: TGTGCCAGTACCCAGGTTAGCAATCAGCCCCAGCATTTT; length: 13; D: -; V: TRBV19; J: TRBJ1-5; size: -
CDR3: CASSLGLDEQYF; DNA: TGCGCCAGCAGCTTGGGGCTCGACGAGCAGTACTTC; length: 12; D: -; V: TRBV5-1; J: TRBJ2-7; size: -
CDR3: CASSRRGSGQSYGYTF; DNA: TGCGCCAGCAGCCGCCGAGGCTCAGGGCAGTCCTATGGCTACACCTTC; length: 16; D: -; V: TRBV5-1; J: TRBJ1-2; size: many
CDR3: CASSLGTTAGAYNEQFF; DNA: TGTGCCAGCAGTCTCGGGACTACCGCAGGCGCCTACAATGAGCAGTTCTTC; length: 17; D: TRBD2; V: TRBV7-2; J: TRBJ2-1; size: -
CDR3: CASSQAGRGMNTEAFF; DNA: TGTGCCAGCAGCCAAGCCGGGCGGGGGATGAACACTGAAGCTTTCTTT; length: 16; D: -; V: TRBV3-1; J: TRBJ1-1; size: -
CDR3: CASSLVGRGANSPLHF; DNA: TGTGCCAGCAGTTTAGTCGGGAGGGGAGCCAATTCACCCCTCCACTTT; length: 16; D: -; V: TRBV27; J: TRBJ1-6; size: many
CDR3: CASSFSGTSVDEQYF; DNA: TGCGCCAGCAGCTTCTCCGGGACTAGCGTCGACGAGCAGTACTTC; length: 15; D: TRBD2; V: TRBV5-1; J: TRBJ2-7; size: -
CDR3: CASNDEGRVSPLHF; DNA: TGTGCCAGCAACGATGAAGGGAGGGTTTCACCCCTCCACTTT; length: 14; D: -; V: TRBV12-3/TRBV12-4; J: TRBJ1-6; size: many
CDR3: CASSPTGVNSYNEQFF; DNA: TGTGCCAGCTCACCTACTGGGGTCAACTCCTACAATGAGCAGTTCTTC; length: 16; D: -; V: TRBV18; J: TRBJ2-1; size: -
CDR3: CASSSRGDGYTF; DNA: TGTGCCAGCAGCTCCAGAGGGGATGGCTACACCTTC; length: 12; D: -; V: TRBV7-9; J: TRBJ1-2; size: many
CDR3: CASSQNRGTGELFF; DNA: TGTGCCAGCAGTCAAAACAGGGGCACCGGGGAGCTGTTTTTT; length: 14; D: TRBD1; V: TRBV12-3/TRBV12-4; J: TRBJ2-2; size: -
CDR3: CASSRTWREASLNTGELFF; DNA: TGTGCCAGCAGCCGGACTTGGCGGGAGGCTTCTTTGAACACCGGGGAGCTGTTTTTT; length: 19; D: TRBD2; V: TRBV6-1; J: TRBJ2-2; size: few
CDR3: CATAPYRVMTGELFF; DNA: TGTGCCACCGCCCCTTACAGGGTGATGACCGGGGAGCTGTTTTTT; length: 15; D: -; V: TRBV6-1; J: TRBJ2-2; size: many
CDR3: CASRTGTTTVQPQHF; DNA: TGTGCCAGCAGAACCGGGACCACGACGGTTCAGCCCCAGCATTTT; length: 15; D: -; V: TRBV28; J: TRBJ1-5; size: many
CDR3: CASSQSSISGNTIYF; DNA: TGCGCCAGCAGCCAAAGCTCGATCTCTGGAAACACCATATATTTT; length: 15; D: -; V: TRBV4-1; J: TRBJ1-3; size: many
CDR3: CASSPTGTYYNEQFF; DNA: TGTGCCAGCAGCCCGACAGGAACTTACTACAATGAGCAGTTCTTC; length: 15; D: -; V: TRBV27; J: TRBJ2-1; size: many
CDR3: CASRPQDSNQPQHF; DNA: TGTGCCAGCAGACCACAGGATAGCAATCAGCCCCAGCATTTT; length: 14; D: -; V: TRBV12-3/TRBV12-4; J: TRBJ1-5; size: few
CDR3: CASSQAGGNYGYTF; DNA: TGCGCCAGCAGCCAGGCGGGGGGAAACTATGGCTACACCTTC; length: 14; D: -; V: TRBV4-1; J: TRBJ1-2; size: -
CDR3: CASGRLSAESPLHF; DNA: TGTGCCAGCGGAAGGTTATCGGCTGAGTCACCCCTCCACTTT; length: 14; D: -; V: TRBV6-1; J: TRBJ1-6; size: few
CDR3: CASSARGLSGNEQFF; DNA: TGTGCCAGCAGTGCAAGGGGGCTGTCGGGGAATGAGCAGTTCTTC; length: 15; D: TRBD1; V: TRBV12-3/TRBV12-4; J: TRBJ2-1; size: many
CDR3: CRPGGLRNEQFF; DNA: TGCAGGCCCGGGGGCCTTAGGAATGAGCAGTTCTTC; length: 12; D: -; V: TRBV20-1; J: TRBJ2-1; size: many
CDR3: CASSPNRASYEQYF; DNA: TGTGCCAGCAGCCCTAACAGGGCCTCCTACGAGCAGTACTTC; length: 14; D: -; V: TRBV7-2; J: TRBJ2-7; size: few
CDR3: CASSLDPMIKSSGANVLTF; DNA: TGTGCCAGCAGTTTAGACCCAATGATAAAGAGCTCTGGGGCCAACGTCCTGACTTTC; length: 19; D: -; V: TRBV12-3/TRBV12-4; J: TRBJ2-6; size: -
CDR3: CSVEAGGLTDTQYF; DNA: TGCAGCGTTGAGGCGGGGGGGCTGACAGATACGCAGTATTTT; length: 14; D: TRBD2; V: TRBV29-1; J: TRBJ2-3; size: many
CDR3: CSARTSGADYNEQFF; DNA: TGCAGTGCTCGGACTAGCGGGGCCGACTACAATGAGCAGTTCTTC; length: 15; D: TRBD2; V: TRBV20-1; J: TRBJ2-1; size: many
CDR3: CASSTGQGYHNEQFF; DNA: TGTGCCAGCAGCACCGGACAGGGGTACCACAATGAGCAGTTCTTC; length: 15; D: TRBD1; V: TRBV7-9; J: TRBJ2-1; size: -
CDR3: CSATKGTFTKGNEQFF; DNA: TGCAGTGCTACCAAAGGGACGTTTACTAAAGGGAATGAGCAGTTCTTC; length: 16; D: -; V: TRBV20-1; J: TRBJ2-1; size: many
CDR3: CSVVLGTSGSYEQYF; DNA: TGCAGCGTTGTACTAGGGACTAGCGGATCCTACGAGCAGTACTTC; length: 15; D: TRBD2; V: TRBV29-1; J: TRBJ2-7; size: -
CDR3: CASSSSDRGRAYNEQFF; DNA: TGTGCCAGCAGTTCCTCGGACAGGGGGCGCGCCTACAATGAGCAGTTCTTC; length: 17; D: TRBD1; V: TRBV25-1; J: TRBJ2-1; size: few
CDR3: CASTPYGGRGNEQFF; DNA: TGTGCCAGCACCCCGTATGGGGGAAGGGGCAATGAGCAGTTCTTC; length: 15; D: -; V: TRBV14; J: TRBJ2-1; size: many
CDR3: CASSQGGLGQGFYEQYF; DNA: TGCGCCAGCAGCCAAGGAGGACTGGGACAGGGGTTTTACGAGCAGTACTTC; length: 17; D: TRBD1; V: TRBV4-1; J: TRBJ2-7; size: few
CDR3: CASSFTFGRSYEQYF; DNA: TGCGCCAGCAGCTTCACGTTCGGCAGGTCCTACGAGCAGTACTTC; length: 15; D: -; V: TRBV5-1; J: TRBJ2-7; size: -
CDR3: CASSFATGVNNEQFF; DNA: TGTGCCAGCAGCTTTGCGACAGGGGTGAACAATGAGCAGTTCTTC; length: 15; D: TRBD1; V: TRBV7-2; J: TRBJ2-1; size: many